The source of this TCR beta chain is a study of graft-versus-host responses after intestinal transplantation. Study details: Transplant recipients had multivisceral, liver-intestinal, or isolated intestinal grafts.

Of note for this clone: Its target is not known.

TCRdb's table, derived via immunoSEQ multiplex PCR, lists solely in-frame clones and lacks some. The sample lists 84,000 or so clones, roughly 80% occurring once. The CDR3 runs 17 residues. The V and J ends lost 4 bases and 0 bases, in that order; junction bases with no gene match: 6. The V gene's germline CDR1 is MNHNS and CDR2 SASEGT. Overall study results and limits: GvH clonotypes were identified within recipient marrow, with a subset emerging first in ileum or blood.

This chain connects TRBV6-1 to TRBJ1-2, with 12 bases that match TRBD1. Here the sequenced sample was unstimulated CD4+ T cells sorted from spleen or lymph node cells, taken before intestinal transplant. This receptor was obtained from a human donor who received an intestinal transplant. In nucleotides, the CDR3 is TGTGCCAGCAGTGGGGGACAGGGGGCCCCTCCTAACTATGGCTACACCTTC. Its translation is CASSGGQGAPPNYGYTF.